Presented here are 14 T cell receptor beta chains from one specimen sequenced in a study of T cell repertoires in cytomegalovirus infection. TCRdb reprocessed the reads with MiXCR, giving one entry per CDR3 protein. The data show approximately 630,000 distinct CDR3 sequences, approximately 24% seen once. The sample consisted of CD8+ T cells from PBMCs. The receptor source for this set is a human donor in good health (CMV status not recorded). Some clones in this sample may be carry-over from other donors' samples.

The chain uses TRBV29-1 and TRBJ2-3, with no clear D. This CDR3 contains 16 residues. The V gene lost 3 bases and the J gene lost 0 bases, with 16 bases spanning the gap. In germline, CDR1 is SQVTM, CDR2 ANQGSEA. The DNA for the CDR3 is TGCAGCGTTGATGGTGCGAATCAGAAAAGCACAGATACGCAGTATTTT. It specifies CSVDGANQKSTDTQYF.

Ten or more counts support this clonotype. The chain uses TRBV7-2 and TRBJ1-1, with 9 bases identical to TRBD1. CDR1 is SGHTA and CDR2 is FQGNSA in the germline V gene. V was clipped by 4 bases and J by 3 bases; unmatched bases: 9. The CDR3 has 16 amino acids. For the CDR3, the DNA is TGTGCCAGCAGCTCCCCGGGACAGGGATTGTACACTGAAGCTTTCTTT. This encodes CASSSPGQGLYTEAFF.

This clonotype appeared many times. V is TRBV6-2 or TRBV6-3 and J is TRBJ2-2, with 7 bases aligning to TRBD1. This CDR3 spans 17 amino acids. Germline CDR1 is MNHEY and CDR2 is SVGEGT. J gave up 7 bases and V 2 bases, and 13 bases lay outside the gene matches. CDR3 sequence: CASSYRSRGWKNGELFF. CDR3 nucleotide sequence: TGTGCCAGCAGTTACCGATCCAGGGGGTGGAAGAACGGGGAGCTGTTTTTT.

In its sample, this clonotype was seen many times. The gene calls are TRBV7-9 and TRBJ1-1; D is perhaps TRBD1 (6 bases). Germline CDR1 reads SEHNR; CDR2 reads FQNEAQ (reference sequence). Trimming removed 5 bases at V and 4 bases at J, with 14 bases between. The CDR3 has 14 residues. CDR3 region: CASSQYREVTEAFF. In nucleotides, the CDR3 is TGTGCCAGCAGCCAATACAGGGAGGTCACTGAAGCTTTCTTT.

The rearrangement uses TRBV29-1 and TRBJ1-4; possible D gene TRBD1, 5 bases. The CDR3 contains 13 residues. Germline V gene lookup returns CDR1 SQVTM and CDR2 ANQGSEA. Trimming took off 3 bases at V and 6 bases at J, with 11 bases between the two ends. CDR3 bases: TGCAGCGTTGACGGGCAGGGCGATGAAAAACTGTTTTTT. This codes for CSVDGQGDEKLFF.

The rearrangement joins TRBV29-1 to TRBJ1-2; 7 positions match TRBD1. Germline trimming cut 0 bases from V and 6 bases from J; bases unmatched to any gene: 13. Germline-derived CDR1 and CDR2 are SQVTM and ANQGSEA. The CDR3 consists of 16 residues. CDR3 sequence reads: CSVEEGGTGEWNGYTF. CDR3 sequence (DNA): TGCAGCGTTGAAGAGGGGGGTACAGGGGAGTGGAATGGCTACACCTTC.

There are many counts of this clonotype. This sequence joins TRBV12-3 or TRBV12-4 and TRBJ1-6; TRBD1 agrees at 8 bases. Trimming at V came to 3 bases and at J to 9 bases, leaving 4 bases not matched to a gene. This CDR3 has 14 residues. As DNA, the CDR3 is TGTGCCAGCAGTTTCGGACAGGGTGGTTCACCCCTCCACTTT. This gives the protein CASSFGQGGSPLHF.

The rearrangement links TRBV7-9 to TRBJ2-6; TRBD1 matches at 10 bases. The trim removed 4 bases at V and 0 bases at J, leaving 18 bases unmatched. CDR3 length equals 22 residues. Germline CDR1 SEHNR, CDR2 FQNEAQ (reference sequence). The CDR3 region is CASSSPASGPGQGNSGANVLTF. Here the CDR3 DNA reads TGTGCCAGCAGCTCCCCAGCATCTGGACCGGGACAGGGGAACTCTGGGGCCAACGTCCTGACTTTC.

There are a few counts of this clonotype. The chain has TRBV29-1 and TRBJ2-7; 9 bases agree with TRBD1. The germline gives CDR1 SQVTM, CDR2 ANQGSEA. The CDR3 is 12 amino acids. With 6 bases clipped from V and 6 bases from J, the junction kept 6 bases outside the gene matches. CDR3 loop: CSVPGQGGEQYV. In nucleotides, the CDR3 is TGCAGCGTCCCGGGACAGGGAGGCGAGCAGTACGTC.

To note about this clonotype: One base away lies a much larger clone, so this may be a sequencing read error. The chain uses TRBV7-8 and TRBJ2-5, with 13 bases fitting TRBD2. Germline V lookup: CDR1 SGHVS, CDR2 FQNEAQ. The CDR3 contains 16 residues. The CDR3 DNA sequence: TGTGTCAGCAGCTCACTAGCGGGGGGGTCTCAAGAGACCCAGTACTTC. Encoded protein: CVSSSLAGGSQETQYF.

This clonotype was recorded a few times. J is TRBJ1-1 and V is TRBV29-1; D is unresolved. Germline V gene sequence: CDR1 SQVTM, CDR2 ANQGSEA. Trimming took 3 bases from V and 5 from J, leaving 13 bases between them. This CDR3 contains 13 residues. The CDR3: CSVENWGWTEAFF. CDR3 nucleotides: TGCAGCGTTGAGAACTGGGGATGGACTGAAGCTTTCTTT.

The table lists this clonotype with a few counts. The DNA for the CDR3 is TGTGCCAGCAGCTTAGCGGGGGGGGGGGCGGTGGACTATGGCTACACCTTC. This codes for CASSLAGGGAVDYGYTF. The chain recombines TRBV7-2 with TRBJ1-2, with D possibly matching TRBD1 (6 bases). CDR3 length equals 17 residues. The V gene lost 0 bases and the J gene lost 3 bases, with 17 bases spanning the gap. Germline CDR1 reads SGHTA; CDR2 reads FQGNSA.

This clonotype was counted a few times. The V and J genes are TRBV15 and TRBJ2-1, with D possibly being TRBD1 or TRBD2 (6 bases each). The CDR3 sequence is 16 residues long. Trimming stripped 4 bases from V and 3 bases from J, with 16 bases between. The germline CDR1 and CDR2 sequences are LNHNV and YYDKDF (reference sequence). The CDR3 sequence: CATSTSAGTIYNEQFF. The CDR3 bases are TGTGCCACCAGCACTAGCGCCGGGACAATCTACAATGAGCAGTTCTTC.

This clonotype has ten or more counts. V and J are TRBV20-1 and TRBJ2-7; D ambiguous. V lost 0 bases, J lost 2 bases, and 8 bases lay in between. This CDR3 region has 13 residues. Germline V gene data show CDR1 as DFQATT and CDR2 as SNEGSKA (reference sequence). CDR3 protein: CSARDHDTYEQYF. CDR3 in DNA: TGCAGTGCTAGAGACCATGATACCTACGAGCAGTACTTC.